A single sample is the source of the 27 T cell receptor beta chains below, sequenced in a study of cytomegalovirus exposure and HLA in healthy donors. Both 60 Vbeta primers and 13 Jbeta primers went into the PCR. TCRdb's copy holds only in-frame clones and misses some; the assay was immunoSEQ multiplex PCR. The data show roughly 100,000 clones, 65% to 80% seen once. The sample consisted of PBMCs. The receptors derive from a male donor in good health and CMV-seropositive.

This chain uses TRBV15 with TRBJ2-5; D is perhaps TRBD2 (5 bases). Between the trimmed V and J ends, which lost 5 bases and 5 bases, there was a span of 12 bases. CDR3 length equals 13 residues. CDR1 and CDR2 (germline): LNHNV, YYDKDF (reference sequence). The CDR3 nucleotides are TGTGCCACCAGCGAGGGTAGTGTGGAGACCCAGTACTTC. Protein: CATSEGSVETQYF.

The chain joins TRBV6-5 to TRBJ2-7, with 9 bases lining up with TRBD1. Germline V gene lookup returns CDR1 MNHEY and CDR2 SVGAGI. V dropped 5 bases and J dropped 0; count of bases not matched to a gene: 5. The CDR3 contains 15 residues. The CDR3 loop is CASSMTGGTSYEQYF. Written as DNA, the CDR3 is TGTGCCAGCAGTATGACAGGGGGTACCTCCTACGAGCAGTACTTC.

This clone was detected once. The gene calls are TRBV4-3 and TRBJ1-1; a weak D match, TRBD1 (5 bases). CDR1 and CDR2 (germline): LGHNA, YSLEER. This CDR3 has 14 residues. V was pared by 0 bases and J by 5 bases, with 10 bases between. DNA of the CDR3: TGCGCCAGCAGCCAAGATTGGGGGGGGACTGAAGCTTTCTTT. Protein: CASSQDWGGTEAFF.

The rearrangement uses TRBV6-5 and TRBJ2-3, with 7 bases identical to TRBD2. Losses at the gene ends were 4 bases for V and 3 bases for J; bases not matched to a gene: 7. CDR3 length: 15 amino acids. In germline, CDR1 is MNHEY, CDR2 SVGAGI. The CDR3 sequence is CASSSPGGRTDTQYF. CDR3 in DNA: TGTGCCAGCAGTTCCCCGGGGGGACGTACAGATACGCAGTATTTT.

For the CDR3, the DNA is TGTGCCAGCAGTTACTCGGGCCGGGGGGTGCAGTACTTC. Residues: CASSYSGRGVQYF. The chain is built from TRBV6-5 and TRBJ2-7, with TRBD2 matching over 7 bases. V lost 0 bases to trimming and J lost 9 bases; unmatched junction nucleotides: 5. The germline V gene encodes CDR1 MNHEY and CDR2 SVGAGI. This CDR3 is 13 amino acids long.

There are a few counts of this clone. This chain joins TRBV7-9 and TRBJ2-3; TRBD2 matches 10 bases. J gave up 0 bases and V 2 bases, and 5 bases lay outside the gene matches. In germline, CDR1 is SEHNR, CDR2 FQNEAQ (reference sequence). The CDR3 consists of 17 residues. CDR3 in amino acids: CASSLLAGDFSTDTQYF. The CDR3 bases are TGTGCCAGCAGCTTACTAGCGGGAGACTTTAGCACAGATACGCAGTATTTT. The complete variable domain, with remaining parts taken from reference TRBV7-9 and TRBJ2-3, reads DTGVSQNPRHKITKRGQNVTFRCDPISEHNRLYWYRQTLGQGPEFLTYFQNEAQLEKSRLLSDRFSAERPKGSFSTLEIQRTEQGDSAMYLCASSLLAGDFSTDTQYFGPGTRLTVL.

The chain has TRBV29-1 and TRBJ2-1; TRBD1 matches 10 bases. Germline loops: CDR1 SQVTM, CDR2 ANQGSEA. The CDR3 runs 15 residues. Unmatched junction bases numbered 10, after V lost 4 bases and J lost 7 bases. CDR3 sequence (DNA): TGCAGCGTTGGGGGGCGGGACAGGGGCCAAAATGAGCAGTTCTTC. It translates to CSVGGRDRGQNEQFF.

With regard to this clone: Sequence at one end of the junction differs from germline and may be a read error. CDR3 DNA: TGTTCCAGCAGCTCCGGGTGGGGGGAGACCTTGTTT. Encoded protein: CSSSSGWGETLF. This chain uses TRBV7-3 with TRBJ1-1, with a possible D match to TRBD1 (5 bases). The CDR3 sequence is 12 residues long. Per germline, CDR1 SGHTA and CDR2 FQGTGA.

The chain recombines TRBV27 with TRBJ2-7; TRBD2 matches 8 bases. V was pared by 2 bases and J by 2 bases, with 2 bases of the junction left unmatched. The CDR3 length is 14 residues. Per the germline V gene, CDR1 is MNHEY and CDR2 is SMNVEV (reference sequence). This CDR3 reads CASSLSGGTYEQYF. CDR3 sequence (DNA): TGTGCCAGCAGTTTAAGCGGGGGTACCTACGAGCAGTACTTC.

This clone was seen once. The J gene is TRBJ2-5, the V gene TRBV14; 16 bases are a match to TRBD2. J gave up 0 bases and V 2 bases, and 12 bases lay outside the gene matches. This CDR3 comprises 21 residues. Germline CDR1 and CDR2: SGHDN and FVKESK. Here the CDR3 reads CASSQLRHGTSGRAYQETQYF. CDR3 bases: TGTGCCAGCAGCCAACTAAGACATGGGACTAGCGGGAGGGCCTACCAAGAGACCCAGTACTTC.

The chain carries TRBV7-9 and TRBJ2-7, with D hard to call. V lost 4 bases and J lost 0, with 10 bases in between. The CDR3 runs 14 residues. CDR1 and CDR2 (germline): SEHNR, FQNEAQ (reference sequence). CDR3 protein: CASSSRQHSYEQYF. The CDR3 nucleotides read TGTGCCAGCAGCTCTCGACAACACTCCTACGAGCAGTACTTC.

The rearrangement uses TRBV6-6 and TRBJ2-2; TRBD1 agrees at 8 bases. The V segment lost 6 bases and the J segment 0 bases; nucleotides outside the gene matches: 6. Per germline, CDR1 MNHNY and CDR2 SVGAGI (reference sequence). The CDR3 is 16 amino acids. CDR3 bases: TGTGCCAGCAGGGACCGGACAGGGCCGAACACCGGGGAGCTGTTTTTT. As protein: CASRDRTGPNTGELFF.

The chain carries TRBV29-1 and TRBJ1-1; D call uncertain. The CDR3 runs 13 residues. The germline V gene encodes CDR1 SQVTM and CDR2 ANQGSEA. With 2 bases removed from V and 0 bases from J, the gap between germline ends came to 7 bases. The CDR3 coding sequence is TGCAGCGTTGAAACGAGAATGAACACTGAAGCTTTCTTT. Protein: CSVETRMNTEAFF.

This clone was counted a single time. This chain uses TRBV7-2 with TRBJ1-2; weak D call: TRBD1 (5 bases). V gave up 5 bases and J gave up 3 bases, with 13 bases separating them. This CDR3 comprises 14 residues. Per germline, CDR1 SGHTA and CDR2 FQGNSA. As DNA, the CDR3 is TGTGCCAGCAGCCCCAGGCAGGGATACTATGGCTACACCTTC. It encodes CASSPRQGYYGYTF.

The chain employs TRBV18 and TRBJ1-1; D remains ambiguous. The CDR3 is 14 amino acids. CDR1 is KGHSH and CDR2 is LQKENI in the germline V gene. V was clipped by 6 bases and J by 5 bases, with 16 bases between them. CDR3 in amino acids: CASSPRRAGTEAFF. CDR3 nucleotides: TGTGCCAGCTCCCCCAGGAGGGCCGGTACTGAAGCTTTCTTT.

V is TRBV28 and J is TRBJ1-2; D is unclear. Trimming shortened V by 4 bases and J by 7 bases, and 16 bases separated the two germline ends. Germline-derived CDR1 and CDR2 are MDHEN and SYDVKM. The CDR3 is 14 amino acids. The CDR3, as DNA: TGTGCCAGCAGTTCAACGGTCCCGCCGCCTGGCTACACCTTC. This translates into CASSSTVPPPGYTF.

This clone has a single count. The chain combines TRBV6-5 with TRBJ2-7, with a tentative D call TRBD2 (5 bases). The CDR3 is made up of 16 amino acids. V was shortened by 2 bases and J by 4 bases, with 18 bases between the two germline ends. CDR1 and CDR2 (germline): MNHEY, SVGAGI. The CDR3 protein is CASSYAASGSHYEQYF. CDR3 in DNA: TGTGCCAGCAGTTACGCCGCATCGGGATCCCATTACGAGCAGTACTTC.

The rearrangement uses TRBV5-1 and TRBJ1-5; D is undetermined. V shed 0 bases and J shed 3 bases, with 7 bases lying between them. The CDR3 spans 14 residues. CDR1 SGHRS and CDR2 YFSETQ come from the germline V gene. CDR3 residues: CASSLGGFNQPQHF. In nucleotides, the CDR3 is TGCGCCAGCAGCTTGGGAGGATTCAATCAGCCCCAGCATTTT.

The DNA of the CDR3 is TGTGCCAGCAGCCTAGACGGTAGCACAGATACGCAGTATTTT. Protein product: CASSLDGSTDTQYF. V usage is TRBV7-8 and J usage is TRBJ2-3; D ambiguous. V lost 5 bases to trimming and J lost 0 bases, with 9 bases between them. CDR3 length equals 14 residues. Per the germline V gene, CDR1 is SGHVS and CDR2 is FQNEAQ.

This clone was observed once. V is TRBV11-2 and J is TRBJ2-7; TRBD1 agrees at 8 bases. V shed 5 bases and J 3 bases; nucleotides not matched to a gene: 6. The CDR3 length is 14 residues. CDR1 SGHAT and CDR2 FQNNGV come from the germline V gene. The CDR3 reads CASSDWTGRYEQYF. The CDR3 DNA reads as TGTGCCAGCAGCGACTGGACAGGGCGCTACGAGCAGTACTTC.

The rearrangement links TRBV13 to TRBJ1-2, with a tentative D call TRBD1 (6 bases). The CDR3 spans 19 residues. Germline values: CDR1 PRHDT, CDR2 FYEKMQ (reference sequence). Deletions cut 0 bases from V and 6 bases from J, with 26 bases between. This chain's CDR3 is CASSLGGRGISASSNGYTF. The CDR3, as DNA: TGTGCCAGCAGCTTAGGAGGCAGGGGCATCTCAGCCAGTAGCAATGGCTACACCTTC.

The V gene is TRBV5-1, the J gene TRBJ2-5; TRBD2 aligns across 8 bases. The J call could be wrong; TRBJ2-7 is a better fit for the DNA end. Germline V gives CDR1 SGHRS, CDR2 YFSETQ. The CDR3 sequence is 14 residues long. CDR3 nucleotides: TGCGCCAGCAGCACCGGACTAGCTGGGGGCGAGCAGTACTTC. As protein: CASSTGLAGGEQYF.

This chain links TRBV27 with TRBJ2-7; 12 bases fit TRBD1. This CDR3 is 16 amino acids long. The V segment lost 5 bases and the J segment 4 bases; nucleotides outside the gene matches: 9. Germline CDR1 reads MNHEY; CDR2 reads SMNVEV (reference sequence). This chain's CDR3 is CASSPFRDRGLYEQYF. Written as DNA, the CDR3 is TGTGCCAGCAGTCCCTTCCGGGACAGGGGGCTTTACGAGCAGTACTTC.

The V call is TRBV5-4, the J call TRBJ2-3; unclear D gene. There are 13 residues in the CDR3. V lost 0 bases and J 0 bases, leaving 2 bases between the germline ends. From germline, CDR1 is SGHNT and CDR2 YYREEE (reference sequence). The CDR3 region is CASSLASTDTQYF. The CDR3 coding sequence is TGTGCCAGCAGCTTGGCTAGCACAGATACGCAGTATTTT.

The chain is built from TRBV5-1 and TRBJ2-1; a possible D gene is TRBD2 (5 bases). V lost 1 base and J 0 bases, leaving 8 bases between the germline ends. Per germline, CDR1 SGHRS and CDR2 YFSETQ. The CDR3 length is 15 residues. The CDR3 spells CASSLNSVSYNEQFF. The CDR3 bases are TGCGCCAGCAGCTTGAATAGCGTCTCCTACAATGAGCAGTTCTTC.

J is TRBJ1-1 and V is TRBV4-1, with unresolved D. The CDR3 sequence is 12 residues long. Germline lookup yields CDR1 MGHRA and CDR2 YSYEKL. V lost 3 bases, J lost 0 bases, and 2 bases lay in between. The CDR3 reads CASSHMNTEAFF. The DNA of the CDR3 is TGCGCCAGCAGCCATATGAACACTGAAGCTTTCTTT.

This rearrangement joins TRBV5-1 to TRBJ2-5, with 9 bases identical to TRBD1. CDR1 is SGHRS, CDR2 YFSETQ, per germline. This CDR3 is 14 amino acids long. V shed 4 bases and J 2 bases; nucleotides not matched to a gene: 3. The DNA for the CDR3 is TGCGCCAGCAGCCCGGGACAGGGACAAGAGACCCAGTACTTC. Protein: CASSPGQGQETQYF.